Below are 8 T cell receptor beta chains sequenced from a single sample in a study of cytomegalovirus exposure and HLA in healthy donors. The PCR had 60 Vbeta and 13 Jbeta primers. Generated by immunoSEQ multiplex PCR, the TCRdb table keeps only in-frame clones and is missing some. The sample has over 110,000 clones; 70% to 85% are singletons. Sequencing input: PBMCs. The receptors were gathered from a woman aged 50 to 60 in good health and CMV-seropositive.

V is TRBV9 and J is TRBJ2-1; unclear D gene. Trimming shortened V by 2 bases and J by 0 bases, and 9 bases separated the two germline ends. CDR1 is SGDLS, CDR2 YYNGEE, per germline. This CDR3 is built from 15 residues. In DNA, the CDR3 is TGTGCCAGCAGCGTTGAACAGAGCTCCTACAATGAGCAGTTCTTC. It encodes CASSVEQSSYNEQFF.

This clone turned up a few times. This chain's CDR3 is CASRRDSGGSPLHF. CDR3 nucleotide sequence: TGTGCCAGCAGAAGGGACTCAGGAGGATCACCCCTCCACTTT. This chain uses TRBV28 with TRBJ1-6; a possible D gene is TRBD1 (5 bases). The CDR3 extends over 14 amino acids. The V end was cut by 6 bases, the J end by 10 bases, with 16 bases between. Germline assignment: CDR1 MDHEN and CDR2 SYDVKM.

This clone appeared a single time. This sequence joins TRBV5-1 and TRBJ1-4; 12 bases fit TRBD1. Germline V gene sequence: CDR1 SGHRS, CDR2 YFSETQ. The CDR3 has 16 residues. The V segment lost 4 bases and the J segment 8 bases; nucleotides outside the gene matches: 9. The CDR3 loop reads CASSTGQGAGIEKLFF. The CDR3 nucleotides are TGCGCCAGCAGCACGGGACAGGGGGCGGGTATCGAAAAACTGTTTTTT.

This clone was counted a few times. This chain links TRBV5-6 with TRBJ2-3, with a tentative D call TRBD2 (5 bases). Germline V CDR1 and CDR2: SGHDT, YYEEEE. V gave up 0 bases and J gave up 0 bases, with 11 bases separating them. The CDR3 runs to 16 residues. The CDR3 nucleotides are TGTGCCAGCAGCTTGGGAGGGTTATACAGCACAGATACGCAGTATTTT. This gives the protein CASSLGGLYSTDTQYF.

In its sample, this clone was seen a few times. This chain connects TRBV19 to TRBJ1-3; 9 bases are shared with TRBD1. The length of the CDR3 is 16 residues. Germline V gene lookup returns CDR1 LNHDA and CDR2 SQIVND (reference sequence). V lost 5 bases and J lost 0; bases outside the gene matches: 5. The CDR3 spells CASSPWGQGSGNTIYF. CDR3 DNA: TGTGCCAGTAGTCCATGGGGACAGGGCTCTGGAAACACCATATATTTT. Based on the CDR3 plus reference TRBV19 and TRBJ1-3, the full variable domain is DGGITQSPKYLFRKEGQNVTLSCEQNLNHDAMYWYRQDPGQGLRLIYYSQIVNDFQKGDIAEGYSVSREKKESFPLTVTSAQKNPTAFYLCASSPWGQGSGNTIYFGEGSWLTVV.

V and J are TRBV7-9 and TRBJ2-3; no reliable D call. The germline gives CDR1 SEHNR, CDR2 FQNEAQ (reference sequence). V lost 1 base and J 0 bases, leaving 8 bases between the germline ends. The CDR3 length is 15 residues. CDR3 protein: CASSLGVASTDTQYF. Here the CDR3 DNA reads TGTGCCAGCAGCTTAGGAGTAGCAAGCACAGATACGCAGTATTTT.

The V gene is TRBV29-1, the J gene TRBJ1-1, with a tentative D call TRBD1 (5 bases). The CDR3 runs 13 residues. Between the trimmed V and J ends, which lost 1 base and 1 base, there was a span of 7 bases. CDR1 and CDR2 from the germline V gene are SQVTM and ANQGSEA. The CDR3 coding sequence is TGCAGCGTTGAAGGGGGGGGGAACACTGAAGCTTTCTTT. As protein: CSVEGGGNTEAFF.

This rearrangement joins TRBV2 to TRBJ2-2; D call uncertain. The CDR3 is 15 amino acids. V was clipped by 2 bases and J by 3 bases, with 10 bases between them. CDR1 SNHLY and CDR2 FYNNEI come from the germline V gene. CDR3 in amino acids: CASSEYSSYTGELFF. The CDR3 DNA is TGTGCCAGCAGTGAATATAGCAGTTACACCGGGGAGCTGTTTTTT.